These 31 T cell receptor beta chains were sequenced from one sample in a study of blood T cell repertoires in COVID-19. Some clones are missing from TCRdb's copy, which holds only in-frame ones; the method was immunoSEQ multiplex PCR. The sample lists fewer than 150,000 clones, around nine tenths occurring once. What was sequenced was peripheral blood. The source of these receptors is a man aged 50 to 60 with active or convalescent COVID-19.

The V call is TRBV5-8, the J call TRBJ1-3; 8 bases are shared with TRBD1. Germline CDR1 reads SGHTS; CDR2 reads YDEGEE. The J segment lost 0 bases and the V segment lost 5 bases, leaving 7 bases of the junction unmatched. CDR3 length: 16 residues. CDR3: CASRRTGGISGNTIYF. The CDR3 coding sequence is TGTGCCAGCAGACGAACAGGGGGGATCTCTGGAAACACCATATATTTT.

The rearrangement joins TRBV3-1 (or the pseudogene TRBV3-2) to TRBJ2-2, with TRBD2 identical over 12 bases. The CDR3 has 16 amino acids. The V and J ends lost 1 base and 5 bases, in that order; junction bases with no gene match: 2. Germline CDR1 and CDR2: LGHDT and YNNKEL (reference sequence). The CDR3 here is CASSQASGRVTGELFF. Here the CDR3 DNA reads TGTGCCAGCAGCCAAGCTAGCGGGAGGGTTACCGGGGAGCTGTTTTTT.

The chain joins TRBV5-1 to TRBJ1-4; no firm D call. Germline V lookup: CDR1 SGHRS, CDR2 YFSETQ. The CDR3 covers 15 residues. Trimming stripped 0 bases from V and 5 bases from J, with 11 bases between. DNA of the CDR3: TGCGCCAGCAGCTTGGGACGGGGAATGAATGAAAAACTGTTTTTT. It is translated as CASSLGRGMNEKLFF.

This chain joins TRBV20-1 and TRBJ2-4, with 7 bases aligning to TRBD1. The germline CDR1 and CDR2 sequences are DFQATT and SNEGSKA (reference sequence). The CDR3 extends over 18 amino acids. V lost 3 bases, J lost 1 base, and 15 bases stayed unmatched. The CDR3 reads CSASGPGGAHGAKNIQYF. The CDR3 DNA reads as TGCAGTGCTAGTGGGCCAGGGGGAGCTCATGGGGCCAAAAACATTCAGTACTTC.

CDR3: CASSQTPGQGAAFF. The CDR3 nucleotides are TGTGCCAGCAGCCAGACCCCGGGACAGGGTGCAGCTTTCTTT. The chain uses TRBV4-2 and TRBJ1-1, with 9 positions matching TRBD1. Germline V gene data show CDR1 as LGHNA and CDR2 as YNFKEQ. The CDR3 consists of 14 residues. With V trimmed by 3 bases and J by 10 bases, 9 bases remained unmatched.

The chain employs TRBV30 and TRBJ1-1; TRBD1 aligns across 7 bases. Germline lookup yields CDR1 GTSNPN and CDR2 SVGIG (reference sequence). The CDR3 runs to 13 residues. The J segment lost 7 bases and the V segment lost 2 bases, leaving 7 bases of the junction unmatched. CDR3 bases: TGTGCCTGGAGTCGACAGGGCTACGGTGAAGCTTTCTTT. It is translated as CAWSRQGYGEAFF.

J is TRBJ2-5 and V is TRBV19; 9 nucleotides match TRBD1. Trimming removed 4 bases from V and 2 bases from J; junction bases left unmatched: 5. The CDR3 runs to 15 residues. CDR1 LNHDA and CDR2 SQIVND come from the germline V gene (reference sequence). The CDR3 sequence is CASSKRQGVQETQYF. The CDR3 DNA reads TGTGCCAGTAGTAAGAGACAGGGGGTTCAAGAGACCCAGTACTTC.

CDR3 coding DNA: TGTGCCAGCAGATCCTCTACAGTTTATGGCTACACCTTC. Its protein product is CASRSSTVYGYTF. The rearrangement links TRBV12-3 or TRBV12-4 to TRBJ1-2; unclear D gene. V dropped 6 bases and J dropped 5 bases, with 13 bases sitting between them. This CDR3 spans 13 amino acids.

The chain is built from TRBV19 and TRBJ2-1; 9 bases match TRBD2. The trim removed 10 bases at V and 5 bases at J, leaving 15 bases unmatched. The CDR3 contains 16 residues. The germline V gene has CDR1 LNHDA and CDR2 SQIVND (reference sequence). The CDR3 bases are TGTGCCACCACCCAGAGGGGGCTAGCGGGACACAATGAGCAGTTCTTC. Its protein is CATTQRGLAGHNEQFF.

The V and J genes are TRBV29-1 and TRBJ1-4, with 9 positions matching TRBD1. The junction had 12 bases not matched to a gene; V was cut back by 6 bases and J by 7 bases. Germline loops: CDR1 SQVTM, CDR2 ANQGSEA. The CDR3 sequence is 15 residues long. The CDR3 sequence: CSVSAGTGRSEKLFF. CDR3 in DNA: TGCAGCGTCAGTGCGGGGACAGGGAGGTCTGAAAAACTGTTTTTT.

V and J are TRBV24-1 and TRBJ2-2; possibly TRBD1 for D (5 bases). V lost 3 bases to trimming and J lost 5 bases, with 9 bases between them. The CDR3 loop spans 14 amino acids. The germline CDR1 and CDR2 sequences are KGHDR and SFDVKD. CDR3 loop: CATSDAQGTGELFF. CDR3 in DNA: TGTGCCACCAGTGATGCCCAGGGAACCGGGGAGCTGTTTTTT.

The genes are TRBV21-1 and TRBJ2-1; TRBD2 was called by the table and not checked on the DNA. TRBV21-1 is deemed a pseudogene. This CDR3 is 18 amino acids long. This CDR3 reads CASSKKTSGRGSYNEQFF. CDR3 in DNA: TGTGCCAGCAGCAAAAAAACTAGCGGGAGAGGCTCCTACAATGAGCAGTTCTTC.

This clone is a singleton in its sample. This rearrangement joins TRBV5-1 to TRBJ2-1, with TRBD2 matching over 8 bases. Germline loops: CDR1 SGHRS, CDR2 YFSETQ. The CDR3 sequence is 15 residues long. The J segment lost 0 bases and the V segment lost 4 bases, leaving 3 bases of the junction unmatched. The CDR3 DNA reads as TGCGCCAGCAGCGTGGGGACTAGCTCCTACAATGAGCAGTTCTTC. Protein: CASSVGTSSYNEQFF. The complete variable domain, with remaining parts taken from reference TRBV5-1 and TRBJ2-1, reads KAGVTQTPRYLIKTRGQQVTLSCSPISGHRSVSWYQQTPGQGLQFLFEYFSETQRNKGNFPGRFSGRQFSNSRSEMNVSTLELGDSALYLCASSVGTSSYNEQFFGPGTRLTVL.

The J gene is TRBJ1-6, the V gene TRBV7-2; D is undetermined. This CDR3 region has 15 residues. The germline V gene encodes CDR1 SGHTA and CDR2 FQGNSA. V was cut by 5 bases and J by 0 bases, with 8 bases left in between. CDR3 nucleotides: TGTGCCAGCAGCCCTCGTATCTCCTATAATTCACCCCTCCACTTT. It codes for CASSPRISYNSPLHF.

The chain recombines TRBV28 with TRBJ1-2; 11 bases are a match to TRBD1. Germline-derived CDR1 and CDR2 are MDHEN and SYDVKM. The CDR3 spans 15 residues. Losses at the gene ends were 4 bases for V and 6 bases for J; bases not matched to a gene: 7. CDR3 protein: CASSSPGQGVDGYTF. CDR3 nucleotide sequence: TGTGCCAGCAGTTCCCCGGGACAGGGGGTTGATGGCTACACCTTC.

This chain connects TRBV4-1 to TRBJ2-7, with 10 bases fitting TRBD1. This CDR3 has 15 residues. In germline, CDR1 is MGHRA, CDR2 YSYEKL. Germline trimming cut 2 bases from V and 4 bases from J; bases unmatched to any gene: 5. The CDR3 reads CASSQSRTGGYEQYF. Written as DNA, the CDR3 is TGCGCCAGCAGCCAATCCCGGACAGGGGGGTACGAGCAGTACTTC.

V usage is TRBV19 and J usage is TRBJ2-2; 11 bases match TRBD2. Germline V lookup: CDR1 LNHDA, CDR2 SQIVND (reference sequence). The CDR3 is made up of 16 amino acids. V trimming: 3 bases; J trimming: 0 bases; junction bases outside the gene matches: 0. The CDR3 reads CASSMTSGANTGELFF. DNA for the CDR3: TGTGCCAGTAGTATGACTAGCGGGGCGAACACCGGGGAGCTGTTTTTT. Variable domain in full (rest from reference TRBV19 and TRBJ2-2): DGGITQSPKYLFRKEGQNVTLSCEQNLNHDAMYWYRQDPGQGLRLIYYSQIVNDFQKGDIAEGYSVSREKKESFPLTVTSAQKNPTAFYLCASSMTSGANTGELFFGEGSRLTVL.

The chain couples TRBV9 to TRBJ1-2, with 7 bases matching TRBD1. The germline V gene encodes CDR1 SGDLS and CDR2 YYNGEE. This CDR3 spans 14 amino acids. The V and J ends lost 0 bases and 8 bases, in that order; junction bases with no gene match: 7. The CDR3 sequence is CASSVEVRGIGYTF. CDR3 in DNA: TGTGCCAGCAGCGTAGAGGTCAGGGGGATCGGCTACACCTTC.

This chain connects TRBV28 to TRBJ2-6; TRBD2 might be the D (5 bases). The CDR3 sequence is 16 residues long. Trimming shortened V by 2 bases and J by 2 bases, and 10 bases separated the two germline ends. Per the germline V gene, CDR1 is MDHEN and CDR2 is SYDVKM. Written as DNA, the CDR3 is TGTGCCAGCAGTTTAGACGGGGTGGCTGGGGCCAACGTCCTGACTTTC. Its translation: CASSLDGVAGANVLTF.

The J gene is TRBJ2-7, the V gene TRBV28; 8 positions agree with TRBD2. The V segment lost 6 bases and the J segment 2 bases; nucleotides outside the gene matches: 9. CDR3 length: 15 amino acids. Per the germline V gene, CDR1 is MDHEN and CDR2 is SYDVKM. Here the CDR3 reads CASSRSGSGAYEQYF. As DNA, the CDR3 is TGTGCCAGCAGCCGGAGCGGGAGTGGTGCCTACGAGCAGTACTTC.

This rearrangement joins TRBV19 to TRBJ1-4, with TRBD1 identical over 7 bases. The V and J ends lost 3 bases and 8 bases, in that order; junction bases with no gene match: 12. This CDR3 has 16 amino acids. From germline, CDR1 is LNHDA and CDR2 SQIVND (reference sequence). The CDR3 region has the DNA TGTGCCAGTAGTATTGGCTACCGGACAGGCGGAGAAAAACTGTTTTTT. Encoded protein: CASSIGYRTGGEKLFF.

This clone came up a few times. The chain recombines TRBV5-4 with TRBJ1-2; tentatively, D is TRBD1 (5 bases). CDR1 SGHNT and CDR2 YYREEE come from the germline V gene (reference sequence). The CDR3 length is 14 residues. V was cut by 4 bases and J by 7 bases, with 17 bases left in between. Here the CDR3 reads CASSPPQGLGGYTF. CDR3 nucleotides: TGTGCCAGCAGCCCTCCGCAGGGCTTAGGTGGCTACACCTTC. The full variable domain, rest sourced from reference TRBV5-4 and TRBJ1-2, is ETGVTQSPTHLIKTRGQQVTLRCSSQSGHNTVSWYQQALGQGPQFIFQYYREEENGRGNFPPRFSGLQFPNYSSELNVNALELDDSALYLCASSPPQGLGGYTFGSGTRLTVV.

The chain employs TRBV10-2 and TRBJ1-2; D not resolved. The CDR3 loop spans 14 amino acids. Germline CDR1 and CDR2: WSHSY and SAAADI. V was clipped by 3 bases and J by 4 bases, with 12 bases between them. DNA of the CDR3: TGCGCCAGCAGTGATGGAGGGTTCACCTATGGCTACACCTTC. Its protein product is CASSDGGFTYGYTF.

V and J are TRBV11-2 and TRBJ2-1, with a tentative D call TRBD2 (5 bases). Per germline, CDR1 SGHAT and CDR2 FQNNGV. Trimming cost V 3 bases and J 3 bases, with 9 bases left between them. This CDR3 contains 14 residues. The CDR3 nucleotides are TGTGCCAGCAGCTTCGGACTGCGCTACAATGAGCAGTTCTTC. This codes for CASSFGLRYNEQFF.

This clone was picked up one time. The gene calls are TRBV9 and TRBJ1-6; 9 nucleotides match TRBD1. This CDR3 comprises 15 residues. With 2 bases clipped from V and 7 bases from J, the junction kept 4 bases outside the gene matches. The V gene's germline CDR1 is SGDLS and CDR2 YYNGEE. CDR3 nucleotide sequence: TGTGCCAGCAGCGTTAGACAGGGGGTAAATTCACCCCTCCACTTT. Translation gives CASSVRQGVNSPLHF.

This clone appeared a single time. The rearrangement uses TRBV15 and TRBJ2-1; 8 bases align to TRBD2. Germline loops: CDR1 LNHNV, CDR2 YYDKDF (reference sequence). Trimming cost V 4 bases and J 0 bases; bases outside gene matches: 5. CDR3 length equals 16 residues. The CDR3 reads CATSKAGTSSYNEQFF. CDR3 coding DNA: TGTGCCACCAGCAAAGCCGGGACTAGCTCCTACAATGAGCAGTTCTTC. Full variable domain (rest looked up from reference TRBV15 and TRBJ2-1): DAMVIQNPRYQVTQFGKPVTLSCSQTLNHNVMYWYQQKSSQAPKLLFHYYDKDFNNEADTPDNFQSRRPNTSFCFLDIRSPGLGDTAMYLCATSKAGTSSYNEQFFGPGTRLTVL.

This clone has only a few counts. The chain joins TRBV27 to TRBJ2-7; 12 nucleotides line up with TRBD2. V lost 6 bases and J lost 0; bases outside the gene matches: 12. Germline CDR1 MNHEY, CDR2 SMNVEV (reference sequence). The CDR3 runs 18 residues. CDR3 DNA: TGTGCCAGCAGCCCCGCTAGCGGGAGGGCCTTAGGCTCCTACGAGCAGTACTTC. Its translation is CASSPASGRALGSYEQYF.

A single count supports this clone. V gene TRBV28 combines with J gene TRBJ2-7, with 7 bases fitting TRBD1. The CDR3 runs to 16 residues. V was pared by 4 bases and J by 3 bases, with 12 bases of the junction left unmatched. CDR1 is MDHEN and CDR2 is SYDVKM in the germline V gene. CDR3 residues: CASSSPGTESYYEQYF. For the CDR3, the DNA is TGTGCCAGCAGTTCCCCAGGGACAGAGTCCTACTACGAGCAGTACTTC. The variable domain in full, completed from reference TRBV28 and TRBJ2-7, reads DVKVTQSSRYLVKRTGEKVFLECVQDMDHENMFWYRQDPGLGLRLIYFSYDVKMKEKGDIPEGYSVSREKKERFSLILESASTNQTSMYLCASSSPGTESYYEQYFGPGTRLTVT.

The genes are TRBV5-5 and TRBJ2-5; no reliable D call. Germline CDR1 and CDR2: SGHKS and YYEKEE (reference sequence). Trimming pared 3 bases from V and 0 bases from J, leaving 6 bases between. The CDR3 is 13 residues long. CDR3 residues: CASSSGYQETQYF. For the CDR3, the DNA is TGTGCCAGCAGCTCCGGGTACCAAGAGACCCAGTACTTC.

This chain links TRBV4-1 with TRBJ2-3; 7 bases are shared with TRBD1. Germline V gives CDR1 MGHRA, CDR2 YSYEKL. After removal of 5 bases from V and 1 base from J, the junction contained 6 bases not matched to a gene. This CDR3 is built from 15 residues. The DNA for the CDR3 is TGCGCCAGCAGCTACACGAGGGGGCGCACAGATACGCAGTATTTT. This translates into CASSYTRGRTDTQYF.

The chain employs TRBV19 and TRBJ2-1; the match to TRBD2 covers 11 bases. Germline V lookup: CDR1 LNHDA, CDR2 SQIVND (reference sequence). CDR3 length: 16 amino acids. V lost 3 bases, J lost 6 bases, and 7 bases stayed unmatched. CDR3 sequence: CASSMLPGLAANEQFF. In nucleotides, the CDR3 is TGTGCCAGTAGTATGCTGCCGGGACTAGCGGCCAATGAGCAGTTCTTC.